Listed below are T cell receptor beta chains from one sample, sequenced in a study of beta chain features in type 1 diabetes. Data came from immunoSEQ multiplex PCR; TCRdb stores just in-frame clones and leaves some out. Found here are 900,000 or so clones, 15% to 20% of them singletons; the top ten hold about 0.02%. The specimen sequenced was naive CD4+ T cells from blood. The receptors here all came from a woman under 30 in good health. The CDR3 runs from the conserved cysteine through the conserved F or W. Each record gives: V gene, D gene, clone size, J gene, CDR3 protein, CDR3 DNA. D genes are given only for firm matches. Rows give clone size only sometimes, using once, few, many, or a class for an expanded clone.

>TRBV27|-|few|TRBJ1-5
CASSETAYSNQPQHF
TGTGCCAGCAGTGAGACAGCATATAGCAATCAGCCCCAGCATTTT
>TRBV10-3|-|few|TRBJ2-7
CAISEAQYSYEQYF
TGTGCCATCAGTGAAGCACAGTACTCCTACGAGCAGTACTTC
>TRBV5-4|-|few|TRBJ1-5
CASSSENQPQHF
TGTGCCAGCAGCTCCGAGAATCAGCCCCAGCATTTT
>TRBV6-1|-|few|TRBJ2-1
CASNRDHRGEQFF
TGTGCCAGCAACCGGGACCACCGGGGTGAGCAGTTCTTC
>TRBV9|-|-|TRBJ1-1
CASSAWGDPTEAFF
TGTGCCAGCAGCGCTTGGGGAGATCCGACTGAAGCTTTCTTT
>TRBV28|-|few|TRBJ1-5
CASSLLGTGNQPQHF
TGTGCCAGCAGTTTACTGGGGACTGGCAATCAGCCCCAGCATTTT
>TRBV27|-|few|TRBJ2-7
CASSFSGATYEQYF
TGTGCCAGCAGTTTCTCGGGGGCAACCTACGAGCAGTACTTC
>TRBV29-1|-|-|TRBJ2-1
CSGGTVTTLNEQFF
TGCAGCGGGGGCACGGTGACCACCCTCAATGAGCAGTTCTTC
>TRBV28|TRBD2|-|TRBJ2-1
CASSLWASGGIIGYNEQFF
TGTGCCAGCAGTTTATGGGCTAGCGGGGGGATAATTGGTTACAATGAGCAGTTCTTC
>TRBV27|-|-|TRBJ1-1
CASSLLEHTEAFF
TGTGCCAGCAGTTTATTGGAGCATACTGAAGCTTTCTTT
>TRBV19|-|few|TRBJ1-5
CASTVRGGQPQHF
TGTGCCAGTACCGTGAGGGGGGGTCAGCCCCAGCATTTT
>TRBV19|-|few|TRBJ1-5
CASRWGQTGNQPQHF
TGTGCCAGTCGCTGGGGCCAGACAGGCAATCAGCCCCAGCATTTT
>TRBV4-3|-|-|TRBJ1-1
CASSQAGERAFF
TGCGCCAGCAGCCAAGCTGGGGAGAGGGCTTTCTTT
>TRBV2|-|few|TRBJ2-7
CASARQATYEQYF
TGTGCCAGCGCCCGGCAGGCTACCTACGAGCAGTACTTC
>TRBV2|-|few|TRBJ2-1
CASRSGARNEQFF
TGTGCCAGCAGGAGTGGGGCGCGCAATGAGCAGTTCTTC
>TRBV29-1|-|-|TRBJ2-2
CSVAVSGTGELFF
TGCAGCGTTGCGGTTAGCGGCACCGGGGAGCTGTTTTTT
>TRBV4-3|-|-|TRBJ1-2
CASSQGSRGYGYTF
TGCGCCAGCAGCCAAGGCTCACGGGGATACGGCTACACCTTC
>TRBV2|TRBD1|-|TRBJ2-7
CASSRTGGYGEQYF
TGTGCCAGCAGTCGGACAGGGGGATACGGCGAGCAGTACTTC
>TRBV19|-|-|TRBJ1-2
CASSIQGNYGYTF
TGTGCCAGTAGTATTCAGGGTAACTATGGCTACACCTTC
>TRBV9|-|few|TRBJ1-4
CASIPGRKATNEKLFF
TGTGCCAGCATTCCTGGACGGAAGGCGACTAATGAAAAACTGTTTTTT
>TRBV6-6|TRBD1|few|TRBJ2-5
CASSYTGQGKETQYF
TGTGCCAGCAGTTACACGGGACAGGGGAAAGAGACCCAGTACTTC
>TRBV5-6|-|-|TRBJ1-4
CASSLRGVDEKLFF
TGTGCCAGCAGCTTGCGAGGGGTCGATGAAAAACTGTTTTTT
>TRBV28|TRBD1|few|TRBJ1-4
CASREGGVSEKLFF
TGTGCCAGCAGGGAAGGGGGCGTCAGTGAAAAACTGTTTTTT
>TRBV5-4|TRBD2|-|TRBJ2-5
CASSLRTSGRFGETQYF
TGTGCCAGCAGCTTGAGGACTAGCGGGAGGTTTGGGGAGACCCAGTACTTC
>TRBV7-2|TRBD1|few|TRBJ2-7
CASSSRTGAYEQYF
TGTGCCAGCAGCTCAAGGACAGGGGCCTACGAGCAGTACTTC
>TRBV27|-|few|TRBJ2-3
CASSPPLSWSDTQYF
TGTGCCAGCAGTCCCCCCCTTAGTTGGTCAGATACGCAGTATTTT
>TRBV28|-|few|TRBJ2-7
CASSQAGTNRYEQYF
TGTGCCAGCAGTCAAGCCGGGACGAACCGCTACGAGCAGTACTTC
>TRBV6-1|-|few|TRBJ1-5
CASSAPGGNQPQHF
TGTGCCAGCAGTGCCCCGGGGGGGAATCAGCCCCAGCATTTT
>TRBV9|-|few|TRBJ2-5
CASSATGLAQETQYF
TGTGCCAGCAGCGCAACAGGCCTGGCCCAAGAGACCCAGTACTTC